This T cell receptor (beta chain) comes out of a study of shared clonotypes between healthy human individuals. The table lists this clone with a count of one. The antigen is not known. Study-level results: The sharing of 4.5% to 5.5% of naive CD4 clonotypes was seen across a handful of donors.

CDR3 length: 17 residues. CDR1 is MNHEY and CDR2 is SMNVEV in the germline V gene (reference sequence). V was shortened by 4 bases and J by 0 bases, with 16 bases between the two germline ends. Generated by immunoSEQ multiplex PCR, the TCRdb table keeps only in-frame clones and is missing some. The profile covers 1.4 million or so clones, with around 98.5% appearing a single time and around 0.38% taken by the ten largest. Input material: naive CD4+ T cells sorted from blood. As to subset: CD45RA+ positively selected. The chain joins TRBV27 to TRBJ2-1; D gene unclear. The clonotype originates from a man under 40 in good health. CDR3: CASSSLAWYSSYNEQFF. The CDR3, as DNA: TGTGCCAGCAGTTCCTTAGCTTGGTACAGCTCCTACAATGAGCAGTTCTTC.